A single TCR beta chain is shown here with its context. This specimen belongs to a study of PD-L1 blockade in urothelial cancer. About the study: Dosed intravenously at 1,200 mg every 3 weeks, atezolizumab was initiated by patients at some point between 2014 and 2016.

Enrolled patients showed locally advanced or metastatic urothelial carcinoma. Amplified housekeeping genes were used to measure how much FFPE tumor DNA there was. Measured with immunoSEQ multiplex PCR; TCRdb has only the in-frame clones, and not every one. Among fewer than 2,000 clones listed, approximately 34% were seen once. This clonotype was sampled from a middle-aged man with urothelial cancer. The sample here was tumor tissue, taken before atezolizumab (anti-PD-L1) treatment.

In DNA, the CDR3 is TGTGCCAGCTCACTAACAGGGAAAACCACGAACACCGGGGAGCTGTTTTTT. Residues: CASSLTGKTTNTGELFF. The chain combines TRBV18 with TRBJ2-2; D may be TRBD1 (6 bases). Trimming left V 4 bases short and J 0 bases short, with 15 bases between. Germline V gene lookup returns CDR1 KGHSH and CDR2 LQKENI. The CDR3 spans 17 residues.